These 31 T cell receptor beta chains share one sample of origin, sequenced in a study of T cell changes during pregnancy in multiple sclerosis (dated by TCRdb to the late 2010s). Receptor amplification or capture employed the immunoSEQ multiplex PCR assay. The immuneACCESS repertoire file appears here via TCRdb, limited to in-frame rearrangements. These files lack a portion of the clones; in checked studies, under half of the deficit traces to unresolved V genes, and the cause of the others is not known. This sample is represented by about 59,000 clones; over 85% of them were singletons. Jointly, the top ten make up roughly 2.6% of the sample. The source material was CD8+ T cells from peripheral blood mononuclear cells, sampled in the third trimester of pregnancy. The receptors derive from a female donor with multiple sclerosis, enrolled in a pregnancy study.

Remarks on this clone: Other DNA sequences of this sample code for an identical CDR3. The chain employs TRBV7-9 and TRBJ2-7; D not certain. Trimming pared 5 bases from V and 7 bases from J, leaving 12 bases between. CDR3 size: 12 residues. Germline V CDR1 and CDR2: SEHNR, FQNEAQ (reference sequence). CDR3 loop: CASSTTRKEQYF. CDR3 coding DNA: TGTGCCAGCAGCACCACGAGGAAGGAGCAGTACTTC.

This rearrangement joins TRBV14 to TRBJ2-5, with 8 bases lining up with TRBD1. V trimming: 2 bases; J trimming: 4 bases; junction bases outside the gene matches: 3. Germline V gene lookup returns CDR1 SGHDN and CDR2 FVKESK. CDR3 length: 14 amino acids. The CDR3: CASSQSGGAETQYF. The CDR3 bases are TGTGCCAGCAGCCAATCAGGGGGCGCAGAGACCCAGTACTTC.

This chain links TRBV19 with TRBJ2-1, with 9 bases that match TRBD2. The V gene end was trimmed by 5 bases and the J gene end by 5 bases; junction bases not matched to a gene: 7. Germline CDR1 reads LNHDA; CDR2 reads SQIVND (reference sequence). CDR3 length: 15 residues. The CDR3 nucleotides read TGTGCCAGTAGTCCCGTAGCGGGAGCAAACAATGAGCAGTTCTTC. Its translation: CASSPVAGANNEQFF.

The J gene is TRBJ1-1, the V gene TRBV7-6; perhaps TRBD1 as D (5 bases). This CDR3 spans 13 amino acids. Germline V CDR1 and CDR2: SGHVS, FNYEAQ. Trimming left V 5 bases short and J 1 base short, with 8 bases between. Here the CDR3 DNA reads TGTGCCAGCAGCGCGGGACCGAACACTGAAGCTTTCTTT. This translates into CASSAGPNTEAFF.

The CDR3 coding sequence is TGTGCCAGCCATAAAGCCCCGGGACAGGGCAACACCGGGGAGCTGTTTTTT. This translates into CASHKAPGQGNTGELFF. The gene calls are TRBV27 and TRBJ2-2, with 9 bases that match TRBD1. With V trimmed by 8 bases and J by 2 bases, 12 bases remained unmatched. CDR3 length: 17 amino acids. Germline values: CDR1 MNHEY, CDR2 SMNVEV (reference sequence).

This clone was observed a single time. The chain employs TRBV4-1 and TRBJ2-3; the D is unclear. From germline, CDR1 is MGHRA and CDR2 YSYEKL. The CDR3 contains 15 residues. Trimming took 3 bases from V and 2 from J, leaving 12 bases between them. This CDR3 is CASSQARRYTDTQYF. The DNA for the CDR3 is TGCGCCAGCAGCCAGGCCCGGCGGTACACAGATACGCAGTATTTT.

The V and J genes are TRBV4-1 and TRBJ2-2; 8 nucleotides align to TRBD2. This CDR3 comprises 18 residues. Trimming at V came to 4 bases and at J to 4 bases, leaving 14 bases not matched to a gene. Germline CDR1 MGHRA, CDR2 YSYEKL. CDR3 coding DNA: TGCGCCAGCAGCCCCCCTAGGGGAGCGGGAGCGGGCACCGGGGAGCTGTTTTTT. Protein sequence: CASSPPRGAGAGTGELFF.

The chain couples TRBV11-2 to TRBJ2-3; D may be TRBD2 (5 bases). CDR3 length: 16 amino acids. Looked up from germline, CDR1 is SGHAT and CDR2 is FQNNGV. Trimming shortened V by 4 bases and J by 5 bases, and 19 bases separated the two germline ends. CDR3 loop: CASSYTAGKVGDTQYF. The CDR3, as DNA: TGTGCCAGCAGCTATACGGCCGGGAAGGTGGGAGATACGCAGTATTTT. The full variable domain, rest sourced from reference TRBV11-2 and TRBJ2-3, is EAGVAQSPRYKIIEKRQSVAFWCNPISGHATLYWYQQILGQGPKLLIQFQNNGVVDDSQLPKDRFSAERLKGVDSTLKIQPAKLEDSAVYLCASSYTAGKVGDTQYFGPGTRLTVL.

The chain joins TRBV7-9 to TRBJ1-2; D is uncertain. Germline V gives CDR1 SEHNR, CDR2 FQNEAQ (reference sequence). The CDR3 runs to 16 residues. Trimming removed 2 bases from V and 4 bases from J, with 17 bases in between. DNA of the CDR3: TGTGCCAGCAGCTTACCCGACTCTACGGGTATCTATGGCTACACCTTC. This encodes CASSLPDSTGIYGYTF. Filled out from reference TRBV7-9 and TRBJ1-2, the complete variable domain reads DTGVSQNPRHKITKRGQNVTFRCDPISEHNRLYWYRQTLGQGPEFLTYFQNEAQLEKSRLLSDRFSAERPKGSFSTLEIQRTEQGDSAMYLCASSLPDSTGIYGYTFGSGTRLTVV.

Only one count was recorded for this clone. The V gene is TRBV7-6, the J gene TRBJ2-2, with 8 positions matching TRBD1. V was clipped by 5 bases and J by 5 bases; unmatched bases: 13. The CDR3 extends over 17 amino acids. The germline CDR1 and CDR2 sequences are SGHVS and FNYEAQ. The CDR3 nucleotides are TGTGCCAGCAGCAGGAACCGGGACAGGCCGTGGACCGGGGAGCTGTTTTTT. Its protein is CASSRNRDRPWTGELFF.

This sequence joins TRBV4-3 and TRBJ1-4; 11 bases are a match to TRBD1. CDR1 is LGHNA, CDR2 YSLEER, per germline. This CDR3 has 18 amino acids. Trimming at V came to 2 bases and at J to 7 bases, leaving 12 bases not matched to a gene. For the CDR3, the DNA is TGCGCCAGCAGCCAACTGGGACAGGGGGTCTCAGCAGGTGAAAAACTGTTTTTT. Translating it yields CASSQLGQGVSAGEKLFF.

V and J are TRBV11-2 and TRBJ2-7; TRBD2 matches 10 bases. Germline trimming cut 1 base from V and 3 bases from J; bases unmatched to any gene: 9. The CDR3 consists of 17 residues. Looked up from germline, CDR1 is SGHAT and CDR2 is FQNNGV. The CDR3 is CASSLGASGSISYEQYF. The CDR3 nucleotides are TGTGCCAGCAGCTTAGGGGCTAGCGGGAGTATAAGCTACGAGCAGTACTTC.

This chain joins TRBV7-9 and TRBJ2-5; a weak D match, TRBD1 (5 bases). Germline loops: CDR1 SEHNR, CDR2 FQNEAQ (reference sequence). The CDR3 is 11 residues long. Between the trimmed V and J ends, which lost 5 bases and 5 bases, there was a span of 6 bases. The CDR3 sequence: CASSKGETQYF. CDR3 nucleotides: TGTGCCAGCAGCAAGGGGGAGACCCAGTACTTC.

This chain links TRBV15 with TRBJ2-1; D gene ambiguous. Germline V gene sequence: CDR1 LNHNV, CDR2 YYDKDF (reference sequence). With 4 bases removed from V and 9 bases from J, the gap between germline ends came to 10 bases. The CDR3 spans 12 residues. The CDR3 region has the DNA TGTGCCACCAGCAAAGATCCATTTGAGCAGTTCTTC. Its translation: CATSKDPFEQFF.

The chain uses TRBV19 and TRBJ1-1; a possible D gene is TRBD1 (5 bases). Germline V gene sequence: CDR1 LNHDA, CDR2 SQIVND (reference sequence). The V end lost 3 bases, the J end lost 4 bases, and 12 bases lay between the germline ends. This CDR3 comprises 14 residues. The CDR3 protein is CASSMNPGFTEAFF. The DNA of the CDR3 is TGTGCCAGTAGTATGAATCCAGGGTTCACTGAAGCTTTCTTT. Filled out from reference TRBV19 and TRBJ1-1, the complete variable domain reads DGGITQSPKYLFRKEGQNVTLSCEQNLNHDAMYWYRQDPGQGLRLIYYSQIVNDFQKGDIAEGYSVSREKKESFPLTVTSAQKNPTAFYLCASSMNPGFTEAFFGQGTRLTVV.

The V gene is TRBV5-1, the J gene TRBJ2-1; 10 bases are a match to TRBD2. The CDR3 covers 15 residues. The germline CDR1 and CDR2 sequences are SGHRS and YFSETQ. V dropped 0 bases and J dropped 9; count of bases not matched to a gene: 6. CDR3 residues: CASSLVASGSGEQFF. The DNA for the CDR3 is TGCGCCAGCAGCTTGGTGGCTAGCGGGAGTGGTGAGCAGTTCTTC.

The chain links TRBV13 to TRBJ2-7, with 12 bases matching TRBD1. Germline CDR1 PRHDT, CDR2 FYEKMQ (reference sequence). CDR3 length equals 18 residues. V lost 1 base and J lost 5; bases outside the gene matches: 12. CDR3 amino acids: CASSLAPGAGQGAHEQYF. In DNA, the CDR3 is TGTGCCAGCAGCTTAGCCCCAGGTGCGGGACAGGGGGCGCACGAGCAGTACTTC.

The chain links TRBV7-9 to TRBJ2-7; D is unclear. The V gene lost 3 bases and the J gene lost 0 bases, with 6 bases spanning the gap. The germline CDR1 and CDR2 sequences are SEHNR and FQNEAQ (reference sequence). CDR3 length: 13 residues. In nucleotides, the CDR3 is TGTGCCAGCAGCTTCTCTAGCTCCTACGAGCAGTACTTC. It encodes CASSFSSSYEQYF. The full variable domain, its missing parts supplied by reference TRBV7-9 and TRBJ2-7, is DTGVSQNPRHKITKRGQNVTFRCDPISEHNRLYWYRQTLGQGPEFLTYFQNEAQLEKSRLLSDRFSAERPKGSFSTLEIQRTEQGDSAMYLCASSFSSSYEQYFGPGTRLTVT.

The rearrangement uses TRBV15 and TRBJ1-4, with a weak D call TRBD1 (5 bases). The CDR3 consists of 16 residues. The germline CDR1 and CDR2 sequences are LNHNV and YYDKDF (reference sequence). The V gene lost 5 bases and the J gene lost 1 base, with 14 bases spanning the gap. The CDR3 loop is CATSEPGEGTNEKLFF. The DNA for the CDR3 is TGTGCCACCAGCGAACCGGGGGAGGGAACTAATGAAAAACTGTTTTTT.

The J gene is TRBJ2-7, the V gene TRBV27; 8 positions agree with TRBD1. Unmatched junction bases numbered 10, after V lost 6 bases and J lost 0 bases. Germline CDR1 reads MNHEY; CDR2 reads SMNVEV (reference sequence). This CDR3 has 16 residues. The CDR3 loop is CASSPSKTGASYEQYF. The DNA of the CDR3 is TGTGCCAGCAGCCCTTCCAAGACAGGGGCCTCCTACGAGCAGTACTTC.

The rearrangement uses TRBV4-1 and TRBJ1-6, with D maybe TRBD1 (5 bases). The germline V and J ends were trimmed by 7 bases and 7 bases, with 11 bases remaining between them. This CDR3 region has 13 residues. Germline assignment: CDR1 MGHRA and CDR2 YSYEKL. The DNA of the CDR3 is TGCGCCAGCATGGGGAGGGGAAATTCACCCCTCCACTTT. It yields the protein CASMGRGNSPLHF.

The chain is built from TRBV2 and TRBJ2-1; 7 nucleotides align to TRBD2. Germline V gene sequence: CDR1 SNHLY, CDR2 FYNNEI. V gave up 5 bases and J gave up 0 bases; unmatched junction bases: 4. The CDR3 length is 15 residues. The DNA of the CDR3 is TGTGCCAGCAGTTCGGGACTAACCTCCTACAATGAGCAGTTCTTC. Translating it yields CASSSGLTSYNEQFF.

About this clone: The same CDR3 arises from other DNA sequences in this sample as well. CDR3 coding DNA: TGTGCCAGCAGTTTGGGCCAGGCCTATGGCTACACCTTC. Amino acids: CASSLGQAYGYTF. V and J are TRBV27 and TRBJ1-2; D unclear. Germline V gene lookup returns CDR1 MNHEY and CDR2 SMNVEV (reference sequence). The CDR3 loop spans 13 amino acids. Trimming took off 3 bases at V and 4 bases at J, with 9 bases between the two ends.

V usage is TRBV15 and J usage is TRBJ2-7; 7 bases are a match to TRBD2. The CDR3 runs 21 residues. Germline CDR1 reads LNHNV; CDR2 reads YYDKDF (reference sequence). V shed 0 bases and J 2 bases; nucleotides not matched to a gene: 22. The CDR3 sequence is CATSRDLFFATGEGITYEQYF. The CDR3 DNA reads TGTGCCACCAGCAGAGATCTATTTTTTGCCACGGGGGAGGGGATCACCTACGAGCAGTACTTC.

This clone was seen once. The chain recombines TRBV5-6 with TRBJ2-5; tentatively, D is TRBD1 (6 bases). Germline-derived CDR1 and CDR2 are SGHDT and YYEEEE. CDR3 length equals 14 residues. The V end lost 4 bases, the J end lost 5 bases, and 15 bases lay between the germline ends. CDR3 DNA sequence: TGTGCCAGCAGCGGCGGACCCACAGGGGAGACCCAGTACTTC. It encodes CASSGGPTGETQYF. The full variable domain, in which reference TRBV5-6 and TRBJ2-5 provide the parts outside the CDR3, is DAGVTQSPTHLIKTRGQQVTLRCSPKSGHDTVSWYQQALGQGPQFIFQYYEEEERQRGNFPDRFSGHQFPNYSSELNVNALLLGDSALYLCASSGGPTGETQYFGPGTRLLVL.

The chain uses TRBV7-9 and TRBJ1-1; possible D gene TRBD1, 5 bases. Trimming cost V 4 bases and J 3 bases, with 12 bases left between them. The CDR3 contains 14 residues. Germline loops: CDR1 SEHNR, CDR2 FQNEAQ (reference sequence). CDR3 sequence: CASSSTQDHTEAFF. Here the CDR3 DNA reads TGTGCCAGCAGCTCAACACAGGACCACACTGAAGCTTTCTTT.

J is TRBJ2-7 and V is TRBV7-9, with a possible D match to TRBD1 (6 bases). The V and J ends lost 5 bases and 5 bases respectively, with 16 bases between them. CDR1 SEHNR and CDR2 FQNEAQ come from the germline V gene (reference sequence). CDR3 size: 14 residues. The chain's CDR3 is CASSPLQTGHEQYF. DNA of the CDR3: TGTGCCAGCAGCCCGCTCCAGACAGGTCACGAGCAGTACTTC.

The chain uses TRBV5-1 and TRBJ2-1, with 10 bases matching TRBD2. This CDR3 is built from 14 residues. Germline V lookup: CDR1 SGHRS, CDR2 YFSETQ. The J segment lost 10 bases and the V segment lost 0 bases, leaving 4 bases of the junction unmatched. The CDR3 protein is CASSLAPGLAEQFF. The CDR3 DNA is TGCGCCAGCAGCTTGGCCCCGGGACTAGCGGAGCAGTTCTTC.

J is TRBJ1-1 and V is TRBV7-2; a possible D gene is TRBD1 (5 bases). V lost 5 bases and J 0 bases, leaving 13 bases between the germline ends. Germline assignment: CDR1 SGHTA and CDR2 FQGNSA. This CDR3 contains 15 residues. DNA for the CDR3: TGTGCCAGCAGCCCCCGGGGGGGGATGAACACTGAAGCTTTCTTT. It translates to CASSPRGGMNTEAFF.

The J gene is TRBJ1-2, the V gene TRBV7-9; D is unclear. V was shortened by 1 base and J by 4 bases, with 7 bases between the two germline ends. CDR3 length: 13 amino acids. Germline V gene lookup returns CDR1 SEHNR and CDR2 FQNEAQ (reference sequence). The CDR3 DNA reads TGTGCCAGCAGCTTAGACAATGGCTATGGCTACACCTTC. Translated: CASSLDNGYGYTF.

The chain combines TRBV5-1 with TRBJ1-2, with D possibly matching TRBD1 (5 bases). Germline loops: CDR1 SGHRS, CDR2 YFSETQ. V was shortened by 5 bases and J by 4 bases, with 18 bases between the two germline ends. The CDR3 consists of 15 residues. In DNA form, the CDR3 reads TGCGCCAGCAGAGGACCAAGGGGCACGGCCTATGGCTACACCTTC. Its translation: CASRGPRGTAYGYTF.